The entry below gives a single T cell receptor beta chain sequence along with its context. Its specificity is unknown. This record belongs to a study of T cell responses to AZD1222 COVID-19 vaccine. Looking at the study overall: Investigators merged groups given second doses at roughly 4 or roughly 12 weeks. Study-wide results and limits: Of the AZD1222 recipients, only 5 to 7 were seropositive at baseline.

Profiling relied on immunoSEQ multiplex PCR, and the TCRdb table lists in-frame clones only, not all of them. The sample records just under 95,000 clones, roughly 88% being singletons. V dropped 4 bases and J dropped 0 bases, with 10 bases sitting between them. The germline CDR1 and CDR2 sequences are MDHEN and SYDVKM. This CDR3 contains 14 residues. The material was peripheral blood, obtained on day 0 of AZD1222 vaccination. This receptor was obtained from an adult in good health. V and J are TRBV28 and TRBJ2-7; D is unclear. The CDR3 sequence: CASSWAGPSYEQYF. DNA of the CDR3: TGTGCCAGCAGTTGGGCCGGCCCCTCCTACGAGCAGTACTTC. The full variable domain, in which reference TRBV28 and TRBJ2-7 provide the parts outside the CDR3, is DVKVTQSSRYLVKRTGEKVFLECVQDMDHENMFWYRQDPGLGLRLIYFSYDVKMKEKGDIPEGYSVSREKKERFSLILESASTNQTSMYLCASSWAGPSYEQYFGPGTRLTVT.